The T cell receptor (beta chain) described here comes from a study of PD-1 blockade in classical Hodgkin lymphoma. Points from the study as a whole: Baseline diversity in complete responders resembled that of newly diagnosed patients. Exclusion covered patients beginning nivolumab under 1 year post-ASCT. In CD4+ cells, TCR diversity went up significantly by C4D1, but in CD8+ cells it did not.

In regard to this clone: The antigen is undetermined.

The time point is: cycle 4 day 1 (C4D1), after six to seven weeks of nivolumab. With no exception, relapse followed autologous stem cell transplantation in all patients, and brentuximab vedotin exposure varied. Germline V gene sequence: CDR1 SGHKS, CDR2 YYEKEE (reference sequence). The CDR3 has 12 residues. Trimming took off 4 bases at V and 1 base at J, with 5 bases between the two ends. Clones were sequenced by immunoSEQ multiplex PCR, and TCRdb holds only the in-frame ones, with some missing. The table lists about 110,000 clones, more than 70% of them singletons. The TCR sequence derives from a human donor with classical Hodgkin lymphoma. J is TRBJ2-5 and V is TRBV5-5; D is unresolved. The sample in question was peripheral blood mononuclear cells (PBMCs), obtained before the fourth cycle of nivolumab. The CDR3 is CASSHIQETQYF. The CDR3 DNA is TGTGCCAGCAGCCACATCCAAGAGACCCAGTACTTC.